This T cell receptor (beta chain) was profiled in a study of blood T cell repertoires in COVID-19. Study at large: Samples of COVID-19 (acute and convalescent) were obtained from the United States, Italy and Spain.

Under the authors' procedure: Reference gene primer amplification in the assay estimated nucleated cell counts. Using immunoSEQ multiplex PCR, the repertoire was profiled, and TCRdb retains in-frame clones only, with some absent. Clone size and V and J calls were adopted from that table, with D and trimming inferred from the DNA. Among around 150,000 clones, over 65% were seen once, and the ten largest hold 2.2%. Germline V gives CDR1 SNHLY, CDR2 FYNNEI. This CDR3 comprises 15 residues. The V segment lost 4 bases and the J segment 5 bases; nucleotides outside the gene matches: 7. This receptor was obtained from an older man with acute or convalescent COVID-19. The source material was peripheral blood. V gene TRBV2 combines with J gene TRBJ2-5; 10 bases are a match to TRBD2. CDR3: CASSVRSGGAETQYF. The CDR3 DNA reads TGTGCCAGCAGTGTACGGAGCGGGGGGGCGGAGACCCAGTACTTC.